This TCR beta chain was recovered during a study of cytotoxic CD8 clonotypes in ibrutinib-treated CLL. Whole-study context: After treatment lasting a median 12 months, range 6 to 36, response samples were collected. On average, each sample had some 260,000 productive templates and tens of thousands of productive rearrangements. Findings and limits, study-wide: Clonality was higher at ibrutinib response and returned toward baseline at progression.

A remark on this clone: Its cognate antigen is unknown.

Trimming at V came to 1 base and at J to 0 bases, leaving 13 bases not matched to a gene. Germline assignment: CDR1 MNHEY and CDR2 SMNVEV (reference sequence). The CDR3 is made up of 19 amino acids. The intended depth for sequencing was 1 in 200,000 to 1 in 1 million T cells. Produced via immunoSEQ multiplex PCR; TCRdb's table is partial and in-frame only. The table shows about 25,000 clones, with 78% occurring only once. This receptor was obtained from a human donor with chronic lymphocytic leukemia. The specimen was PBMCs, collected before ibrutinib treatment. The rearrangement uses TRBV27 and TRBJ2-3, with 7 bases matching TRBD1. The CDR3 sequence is CASSLFGQASFLSTDTQYF. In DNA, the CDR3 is TGTGCCAGCAGTTTATTCGGACAGGCCTCGTTCCTCAGCACAGATACGCAGTATTTT.